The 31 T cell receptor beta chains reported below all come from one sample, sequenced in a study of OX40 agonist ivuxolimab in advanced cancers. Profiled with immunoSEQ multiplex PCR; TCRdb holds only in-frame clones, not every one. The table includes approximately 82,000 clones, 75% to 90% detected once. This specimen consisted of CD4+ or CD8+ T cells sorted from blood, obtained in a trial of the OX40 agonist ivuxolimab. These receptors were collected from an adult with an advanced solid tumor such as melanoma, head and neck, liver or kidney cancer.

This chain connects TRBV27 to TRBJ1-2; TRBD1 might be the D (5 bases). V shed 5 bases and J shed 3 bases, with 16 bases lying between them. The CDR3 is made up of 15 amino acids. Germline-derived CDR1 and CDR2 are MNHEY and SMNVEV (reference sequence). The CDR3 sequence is CASSLDPGLHYGYTF. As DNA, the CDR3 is TGTGCCAGCAGTCTCGATCCAGGGCTCCACTATGGCTACACCTTC.

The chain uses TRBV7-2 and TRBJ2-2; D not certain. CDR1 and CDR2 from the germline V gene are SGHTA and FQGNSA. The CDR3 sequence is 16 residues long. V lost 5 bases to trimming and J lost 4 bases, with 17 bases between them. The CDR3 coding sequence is TGTGCCAGCAGCCTGACTCCCTCGAGAGGCACCGGGGAGCTGTTTTTT. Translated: CASSLTPSRGTGELFF.

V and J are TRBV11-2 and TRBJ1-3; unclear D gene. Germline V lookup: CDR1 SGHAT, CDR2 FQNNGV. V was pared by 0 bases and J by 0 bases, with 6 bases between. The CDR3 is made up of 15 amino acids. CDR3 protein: CASSLDYGSGNTIYF. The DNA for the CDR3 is TGTGCCAGCAGCTTAGATTACGGCTCTGGAAACACCATATATTTT. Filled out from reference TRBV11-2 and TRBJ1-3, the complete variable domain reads EAGVAQSPRYKIIEKRQSVAFWCNPISGHATLYWYQQILGQGPKLLIQFQNNGVVDDSQLPKDRFSAERLKGVDSTLKIQPAKLEDSAVYLCASSLDYGSGNTIYFGEGSWLTVV.

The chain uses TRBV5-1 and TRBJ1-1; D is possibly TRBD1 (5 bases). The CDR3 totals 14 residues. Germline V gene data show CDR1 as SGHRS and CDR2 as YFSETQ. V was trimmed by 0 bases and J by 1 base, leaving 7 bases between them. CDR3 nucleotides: TGCGCCAGCAGCTTGGTCACAGGGAACACTGAAGCTTTCTTT. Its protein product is CASSLVTGNTEAFF.

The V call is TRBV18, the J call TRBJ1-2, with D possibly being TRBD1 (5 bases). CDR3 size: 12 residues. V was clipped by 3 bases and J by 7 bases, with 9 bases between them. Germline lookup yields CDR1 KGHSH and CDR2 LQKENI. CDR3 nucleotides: TGTGCCAGCTCACCGCGGGACCGTGGCTACACCTTC. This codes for CASSPRDRGYTF.

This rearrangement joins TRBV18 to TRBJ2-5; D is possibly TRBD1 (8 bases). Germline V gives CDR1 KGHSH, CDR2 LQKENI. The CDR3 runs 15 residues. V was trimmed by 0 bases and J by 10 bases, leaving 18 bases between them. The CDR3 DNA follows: TGTGCCAGCTCACCACCACAGGGGGGGAGAGGAGACCAGTACTTC. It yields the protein CASSPPQGGRGDQYF.

The CDR3 protein is CATSRAAGLILYEQYF. Written as DNA, the CDR3 is TGTGCCACCAGCAGAGCGGCGGGACTAATACTCTACGAGCAGTACTTC. The V and J genes are TRBV15 and TRBJ2-7; 7 nucleotides align to TRBD2. V lost 1 base, J lost 3 bases, and 9 bases stayed unmatched. The germline gives CDR1 LNHNV, CDR2 YYDKDF (reference sequence). The CDR3 loop spans 16 amino acids.

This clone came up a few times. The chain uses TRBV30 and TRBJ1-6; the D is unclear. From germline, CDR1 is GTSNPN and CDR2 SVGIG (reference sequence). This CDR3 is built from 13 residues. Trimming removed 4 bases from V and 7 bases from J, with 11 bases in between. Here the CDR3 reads CAWMLVGNSPLHF. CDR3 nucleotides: TGTGCCTGGATGTTGGTGGGGAATTCACCCCTCCACTTT.

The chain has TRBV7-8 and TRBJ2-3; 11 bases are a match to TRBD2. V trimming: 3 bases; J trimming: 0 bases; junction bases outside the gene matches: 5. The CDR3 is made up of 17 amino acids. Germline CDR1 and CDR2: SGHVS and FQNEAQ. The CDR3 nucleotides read TGTGCCAGCAGCTTGTTACTAGCGGGGGATAGCACAGATACGCAGTATTTT. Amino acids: CASSLLLAGDSTDTQYF.

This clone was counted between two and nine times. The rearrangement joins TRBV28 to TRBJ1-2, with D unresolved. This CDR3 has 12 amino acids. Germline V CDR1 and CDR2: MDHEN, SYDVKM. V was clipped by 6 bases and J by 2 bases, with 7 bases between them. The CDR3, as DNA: TGTGCCAGCAGCGAAAAGAACTATGGCTACACCTTC. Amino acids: CASSEKNYGYTF.

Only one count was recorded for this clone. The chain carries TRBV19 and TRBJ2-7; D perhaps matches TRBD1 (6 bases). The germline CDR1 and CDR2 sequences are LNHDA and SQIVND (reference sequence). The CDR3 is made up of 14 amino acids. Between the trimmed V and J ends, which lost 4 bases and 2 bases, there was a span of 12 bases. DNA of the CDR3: TGTGCCAGTAGTAAAACAGGGTTGACCTACGAGCAGTACTTC. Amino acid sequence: CASSKTGLTYEQYF.

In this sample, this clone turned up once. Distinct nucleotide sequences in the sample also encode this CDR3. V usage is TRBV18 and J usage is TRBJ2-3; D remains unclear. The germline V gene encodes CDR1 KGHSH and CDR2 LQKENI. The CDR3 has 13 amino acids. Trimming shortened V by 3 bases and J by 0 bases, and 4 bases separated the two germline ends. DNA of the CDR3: TGTGCCAGCTCACCCCCTAGCACAGATACGCAGTATTTT. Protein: CASSPPSTDTQYF.

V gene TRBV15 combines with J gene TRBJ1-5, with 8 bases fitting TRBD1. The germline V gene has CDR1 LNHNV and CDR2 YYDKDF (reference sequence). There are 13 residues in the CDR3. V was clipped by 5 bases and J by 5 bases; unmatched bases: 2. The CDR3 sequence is CATSGTGHQPQHF. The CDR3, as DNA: TGTGCCACCAGCGGGACAGGCCATCAGCCCCAGCATTTT.

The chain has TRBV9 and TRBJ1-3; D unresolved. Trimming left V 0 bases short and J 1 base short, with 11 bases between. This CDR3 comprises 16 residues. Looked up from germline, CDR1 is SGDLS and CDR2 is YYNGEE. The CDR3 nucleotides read TGTGCCAGCAGCGTAGCAGGTCTCGGGTCTGGAAACACCATATATTTT. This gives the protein CASSVAGLGSGNTIYF.

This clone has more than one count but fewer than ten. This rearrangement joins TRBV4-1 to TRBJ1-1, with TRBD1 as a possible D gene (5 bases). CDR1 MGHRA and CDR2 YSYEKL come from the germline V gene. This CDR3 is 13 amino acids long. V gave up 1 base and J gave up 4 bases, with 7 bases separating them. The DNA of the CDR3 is TGCGCCAGCAGCCAAGCGGGGCTCACTGAAGCTTTCTTT. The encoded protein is CASSQAGLTEAFF.

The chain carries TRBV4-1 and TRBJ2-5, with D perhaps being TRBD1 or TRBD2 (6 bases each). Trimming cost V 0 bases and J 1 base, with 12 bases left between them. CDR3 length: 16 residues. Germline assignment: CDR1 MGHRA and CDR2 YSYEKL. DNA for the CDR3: TGCGCCAGCAGCCAAGATCGGAGGGGGGCCCAAGAGACCCAGTACTTC. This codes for CASSQDRRGAQETQYF.

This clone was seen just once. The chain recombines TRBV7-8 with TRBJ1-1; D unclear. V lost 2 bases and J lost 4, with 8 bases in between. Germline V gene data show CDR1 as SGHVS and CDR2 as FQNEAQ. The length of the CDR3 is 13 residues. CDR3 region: CASSLRRGTEAFF. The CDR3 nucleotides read TGTGCCAGCAGCTTACGCCGGGGCACTGAAGCTTTCTTT.

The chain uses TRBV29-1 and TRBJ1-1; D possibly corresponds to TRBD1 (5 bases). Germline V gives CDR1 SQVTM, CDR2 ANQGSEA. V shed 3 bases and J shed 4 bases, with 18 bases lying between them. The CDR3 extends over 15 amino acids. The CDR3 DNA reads TGCAGCGTTGAGGGTCAGGGTTTTCGAAGCACTGAAGCTTTCTTT. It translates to CSVEGQGFRSTEAFF.

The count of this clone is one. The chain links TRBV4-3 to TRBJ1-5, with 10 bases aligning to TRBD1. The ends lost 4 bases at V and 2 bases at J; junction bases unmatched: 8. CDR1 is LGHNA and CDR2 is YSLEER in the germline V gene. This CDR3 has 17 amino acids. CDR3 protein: CASSRRQGAKGNQPQHF. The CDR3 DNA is TGCGCCAGCAGCCGCCGACAGGGGGCTAAGGGCAATCAGCCCCAGCATTTT.

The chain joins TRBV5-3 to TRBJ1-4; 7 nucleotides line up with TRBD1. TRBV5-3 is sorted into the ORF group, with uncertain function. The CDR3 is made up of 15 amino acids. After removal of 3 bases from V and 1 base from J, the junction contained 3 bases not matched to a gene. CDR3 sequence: CARSYYRGTNEKLFF. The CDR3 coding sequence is TGTGCCAGAAGCTACTACAGGGGAACTAATGAAAAACTGTTTTTT.

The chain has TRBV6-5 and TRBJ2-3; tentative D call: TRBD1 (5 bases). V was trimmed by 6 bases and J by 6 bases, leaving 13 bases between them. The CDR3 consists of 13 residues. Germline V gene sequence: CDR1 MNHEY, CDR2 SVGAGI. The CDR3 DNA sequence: TGTGCCAGCAGGGGGCATACTCAGGATACGCAGTATTTT. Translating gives CASRGHTQDTQYF.

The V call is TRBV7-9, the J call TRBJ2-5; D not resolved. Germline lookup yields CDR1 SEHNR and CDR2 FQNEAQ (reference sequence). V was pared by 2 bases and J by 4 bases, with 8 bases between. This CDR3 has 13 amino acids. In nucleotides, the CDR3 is TGTGCCAGCAGCTTATATCGGGTAGAGACCCAGTACTTC. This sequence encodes CASSLYRVETQYF.

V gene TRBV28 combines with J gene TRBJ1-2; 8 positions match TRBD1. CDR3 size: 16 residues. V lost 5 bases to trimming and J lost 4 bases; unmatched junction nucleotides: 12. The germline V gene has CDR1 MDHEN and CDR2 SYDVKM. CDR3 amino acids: CASSNSPRGRGYGYTF. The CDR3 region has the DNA TGTGCCAGCAGTAATTCCCCCAGGGGGCGAGGCTATGGCTACACCTTC.

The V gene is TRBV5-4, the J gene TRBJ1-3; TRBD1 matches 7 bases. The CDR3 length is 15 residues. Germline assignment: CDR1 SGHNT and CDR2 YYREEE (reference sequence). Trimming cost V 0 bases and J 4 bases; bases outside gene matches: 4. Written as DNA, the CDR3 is TGTGCCAGCAGCTTGGATATACAGGGGGGAAACACCATATATTTT. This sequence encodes CASSLDIQGGNTIYF. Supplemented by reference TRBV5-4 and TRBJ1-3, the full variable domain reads ETGVTQSPTHLIKTRGQQVTLRCSSQSGHNTVSWYQQALGQGPQFIFQYYREEENGRGNFPPRFSGLQFPNYSSELNVNALELDDSALYLCASSLDIQGGNTIYFGEGSWLTVV.

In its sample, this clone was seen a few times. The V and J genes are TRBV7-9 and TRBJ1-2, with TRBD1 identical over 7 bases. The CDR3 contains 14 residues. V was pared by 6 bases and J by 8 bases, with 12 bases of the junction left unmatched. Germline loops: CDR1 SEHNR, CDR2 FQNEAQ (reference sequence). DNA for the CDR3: TGTGCCAGCAGATCGGGACAGCCCGGGAGCGGCTACACCTTC. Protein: CASRSGQPGSGYTF. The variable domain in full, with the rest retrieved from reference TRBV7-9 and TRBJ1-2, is DTGVSQNPRHKITKRGQNVTFRCDPISEHNRLYWYRQTLGQGPEFLTYFQNEAQLEKSRLLSDRFSAERPKGSFSTLEIQRTEQGDSAMYLCASRSGQPGSGYTFGSGTRLTVV.

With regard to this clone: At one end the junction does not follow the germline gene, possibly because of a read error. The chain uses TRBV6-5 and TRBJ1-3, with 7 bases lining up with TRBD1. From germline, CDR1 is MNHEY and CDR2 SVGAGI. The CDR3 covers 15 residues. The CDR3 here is CASSLNVGTDSLLRF. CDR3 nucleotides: TGTGCCAGCAGCCTAAACGTGGGGACAGATTCCCTTCTGCGTTTT.

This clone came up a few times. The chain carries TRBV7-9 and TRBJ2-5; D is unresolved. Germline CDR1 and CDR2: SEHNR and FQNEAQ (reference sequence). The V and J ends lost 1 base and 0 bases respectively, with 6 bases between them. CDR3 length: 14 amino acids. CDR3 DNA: TGTGCCAGCAGCTTAGTTACCAACCAAGAGACCCAGTACTTC. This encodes CASSLVTNQETQYF.

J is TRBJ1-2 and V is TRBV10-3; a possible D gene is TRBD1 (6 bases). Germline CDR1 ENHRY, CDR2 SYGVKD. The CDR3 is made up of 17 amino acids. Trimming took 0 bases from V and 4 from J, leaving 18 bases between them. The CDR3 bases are TGTGCCATCAGTGAGTCGACGGTTCGGGGGCCTGGCTATGGCTACACCTTC. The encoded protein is CAISESTVRGPGYGYTF.

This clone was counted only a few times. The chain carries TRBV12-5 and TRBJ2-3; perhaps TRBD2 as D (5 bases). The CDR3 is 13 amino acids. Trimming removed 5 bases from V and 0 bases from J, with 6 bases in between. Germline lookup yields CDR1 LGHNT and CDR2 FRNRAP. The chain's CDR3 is CASGGLSTDTQYF. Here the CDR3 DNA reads TGTGCTAGTGGTGGACTTAGCACAGATACGCAGTATTTT.

The chain's CDR3 is CASSPTGQDSYEQYF. In DNA form, the CDR3 reads TGCGCCAGCAGCCCGACGGGACAGGATTCCTACGAGCAGTACTTC. The chain recombines TRBV5-1 with TRBJ2-7; 8 nucleotides line up with TRBD1. CDR1 is SGHRS, CDR2 YFSETQ, per germline. The CDR3 covers 15 residues. Germline trimming cut 4 bases from V and 1 base from J; bases unmatched to any gene: 7.

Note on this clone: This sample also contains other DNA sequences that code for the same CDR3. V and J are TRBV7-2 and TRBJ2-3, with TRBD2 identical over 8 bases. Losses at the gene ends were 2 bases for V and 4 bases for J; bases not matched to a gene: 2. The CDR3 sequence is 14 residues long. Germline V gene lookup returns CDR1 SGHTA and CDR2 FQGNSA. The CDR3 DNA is TGTGCCAGCAGCTTATCGGGGGGGGCAGATACGCAGTATTTT. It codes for CASSLSGGADTQYF. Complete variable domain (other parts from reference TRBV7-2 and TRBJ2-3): GAGVSQSPSNKVTEKGKDVELRCDPISGHTALYWYRQSLGQGLEFLIYFQGNSAPDKSGLPSDRFSAERTGGSVSTLTIQRTQQEDSAVYLCASSLSGGADTQYFGPGTRLTVL.